The entry below describes one TCR beta chain. What it recognizes is unknown. The data are from a study of shared clonotypes between healthy human individuals. Study observations and caveats: Among donors, clonotype sharing was expected to be affected by sequencing depth.

The donors, all of them Caucasian adults, lived in Nashville, Tennessee. The repertoire was sequenced with immunoSEQ multiplex PCR; TCRdb's copy has only in-frame clones and lacks some. The profile shows around 200,000 clones, approximately 60% of them singletons. Specimen: memory CD4+ T cells sorted from blood. Subset meaning: CD45RA-negative fraction. This sequence was found in a man under 40 in good health.

The CDR3 DNA reads as TGTGCCAGCAGCTTAGGCCCCATGAATCAGTACTTC. This codes for CASSLGPMNQYF. The V call is TRBV7-9, the J call TRBJ2-4, with D hard to call. The germline gives CDR1 SEHNR, CDR2 FQNEAQ (reference sequence). This CDR3 comprises 12 residues. The V end lost 1 base, the J end lost 12 bases, and 10 bases lay between the germline ends.